Described below is a single T cell receptor beta chain sequence and its context. Its target is unknown. The read ends 3 residues early relative to the CDR3; the germline J gene fills the gap. J was trimmed by 6 bases and V by 0 bases; bases with no gene match: 3. The CDR3 length is 15 residues. Germline V gene data show CDR1 as MRHNA and CDR2 as SNTAGT. This entry is derived from a study of T cells in women clearing cervical HPV infection. Study-level background: Controls gave blood once infection was undetectable; cases at lesion identification. Case blood was drawn a median approximately 21 weeks after lesion detection. General study results and limits: Cases and controls were distinguished at AUC 0.83 by richness and V genes. It is unknown whether associations predate infection; no effector/memory or HPV-specific sorting.

Some clones are missing from TCRdb's copy, which holds only in-frame ones; the method was immunoSEQ multiplex PCR. This sample's clone table lists approximately 28,000 clones. Sequencing was done on a sample of blood buffy coat. V is TRBV6-4 and J is TRBJ2-3; TRBD2 aligns across 10 bases. This TCR derives from a woman between 18 and 70 years old with a cervical HPV16 infection that either progressed to CIN3+ or cleared (not recorded which). The CDR3: CASSDSAGGLDTQYF. The part of the CDR3 DNA that was read is TGTGCCAGCAGTGACTCAGCGGGGGGGCTTGATACG.